This T cell receptor beta chain was captured by sequencing in a study of T cells in Graves' hyperthyroidism and ophthalmopathy. Regions amplified from RNA transcripts were the TCR beta CDR3 regions. First-round RT-PCR with HTBI primers amplified the TCR CDR3 region. TCRdb re-called the multiplex PCR reads through MiXCR, storing one row per CDR3 protein. Among more than 300,000 distinct CDR3 sequences listed, 14% were seen once. This clonotype was detected only a few times. Calling Graves' hyperthyroidism stable meant ophthalmopathy did not progress within 18 months. Around 10 ml of fresh peripheral blood supplied the PBMCs. Germline CDR1 is SEHNR and CDR2 is FQNEAQ (reference sequence). The CDR3 contains 14 residues. The V end lost 2 bases, the J end lost 5 bases, and 12 bases lay between the germline ends.

This chain uses TRBV7-9 with TRBJ1-1; D call uncertain. This TCR came from a woman aged 60-75 years with Graves' hyperthyroidism. The sequencing sample was made of blood. The CDR3 DNA reads as TGTGCCAGCAGCTTACTCGGGTTACGAACTGAAGCTTTCTTT. Protein sequence: CASSLLGLRTEAFF.